Listed below are T cell receptor beta chains from one sample, sequenced in a study of cytomegalovirus exposure and HLA in healthy donors. The protocol was immunoSEQ multiplex PCR, while the TCRdb copy is restricted to in-frame clones and leaves out a portion. The data show about 110,000 clones, 75% seen once. Sequences were obtained from PBMCs. The receptors derive from a male donor in good health and CMV-seropositive. Both conserved end residues are part of each CDR3. Fields, in order: clone size, J gene, V gene, CDR3 length, D gene, CDR3 protein, CDR3 DNA. D genes are given only for firm matches. Size tells how often a clone was seen (once, few, many) or the class of an expanded clone, and some rows leave it out.

size: .; J: TRBJ2-7; V: TRBV7-2; length: 14; D: .; CDR3: CASSLRRSSYEQYF; DNA: TGTGCCAGCAGCTTACGGCGGAGCTCCTACGAGCAGTACTTC
size: once; J: TRBJ2-7; V: TRBV4-2; length: 16; D: .; CDR3: CASSQEPGSSSYEQYF; DNA: TGTGCCAGCAGCCAAGAGCCAGGGTCCTCTAGCTACGAGCAGTACTTC
size: .; J: TRBJ1-1; V: TRBV19; length: 16; D: TRBD1; CDR3: CASSRTRQGSNTEAFF; DNA: TGTGCCAGTAGCCGAACCCGACAGGGATCGAACACTGAAGCTTTCTTT
size: .; J: TRBJ1-2; V: TRBV19; length: 13; D: .; CDR3: CASSTSLDYGYTF; DNA: TGTGCCAGTAGTACTTCCCTCGACTATGGCTACACCTTC
size: .; J: TRBJ1-2; V: TRBV19; length: 14; D: .; CDR3: CASMGPRGFSGYTF; DNA: TGTGCCAGTATGGGGCCCCGGGGGTTCAGTGGCTACACCTTC
size: .; J: TRBJ1-4; V: TRBV19; length: 14; D: .; CDR3: CASSIRSQNEKLFF; DNA: TGTGCCAGTAGTATCAGAAGTCAGAACGAAAAACTGTTTTTT
size: .; J: TRBJ1-2; V: TRBV27; length: 14; D: TRBD1; CDR3: CASSTLTGVNGYTF; DNA: TGTGCCAGCAGTACCCTGACAGGGGTCAACGGCTACACCTTC
size: .; J: TRBJ2-7; V: TRBV28; length: 20; D: TRBD2; CDR3: CASSVFLGGASGSGGPEQYF; DNA: TGTGCCAGCAGTGTTTTTTTAGGTGGGGCTAGCGGGAGTGGGGGGCCCGAGCAGTACTTC
size: .; J: TRBJ2-5; V: TRBV19; length: 15; D: TRBD2; CDR3: CASSMAPSGPATQYF; DNA: TGTGCCAGTAGTATGGCCCCTAGCGGCCCCGCGACCCAGTACTTC
size: .; J: TRBJ1-5; V: TRBV6-6; length: 13; D: .; CDR3: CASSYPGGQPQHF; DNA: TGTGCCAGCAGTTACCCGGGAGGGCAGCCCCAGCATTTT
size: .; J: TRBJ2-2; V: TRBV28; length: 14; D: TRBD1; CDR3: CASSRDRVFGELFF; DNA: TGTGCCAGCAGCCGGGACAGGGTTTTCGGGGAGCTGTTTTTT
size: .; J: TRBJ2-3; V: TRBV5-6; length: 17; D: TRBD2; CDR3: CASSLETSGILTDTQYF; DNA: TGTGCCAGCAGCTTAGAGACTAGCGGGATACTCACAGATACGCAGTATTTT
size: .; J: TRBJ2-5; V: TRBV4-3; length: 20; D: TRBD2; CDR3: CASSPLRPSSGRAVGETQYF; DNA: TGCGCCAGCAGCCCGCTCCGCCCGTCTAGCGGGAGGGCCGTCGGAGAGACCCAGTACTTC
size: .; J: TRBJ1-4; V: TRBV5-6; length: 16; D: .; CDR3: CASSLPGRTINEKLFF; DNA: TGTGCCAGCAGCTTGCCGGGTCGGACAATTAATGAAAAACTGTTTTTT
size: once; J: TRBJ2-7; V: TRBV28; length: 14; D: .; CDR3: CASSLPRVLYEQYF; DNA: TGTGCCAGCAGTTTACCCCGGGTCCTATACGAGCAGTACTTC
size: .; J: TRBJ1-2; V: TRBV6-5; length: 13; D: .; CDR3: CASSYLQAYGYTF; DNA: TGTGCCAGCAGTTATCTACAGGCCTATGGCTACACCTTC
size: .; J: TRBJ2-3; V: TRBV6-4; length: 15; D: TRBD2; CDR3: CASSDGSGAPDTQYF; DNA: TGTGCCAGCAGTGACGGGAGCGGGGCCCCAGATACGCAGTATTTT
size: .; J: TRBJ1-5; V: TRBV18; length: 15; D: .; CDR3: CASSSDDRFNQPQHF; DNA: TGTGCCAGCTCATCTGATGACAGGTTCAATCAGCCCCAGCATTTT
size: .; J: TRBJ1-1; V: TRBV6-6; length: 15; D: .; CDR3: CASRGRQDRGVIAFF; DNA: TGTGCCAGCAGGGGACGACAGGATCGGGGGGTTATAGCTTTCTTT
size: .; J: TRBJ2-7; V: TRBV5-1; length: 14; D: .; CDR3: CASSHGWGNYEQYF; DNA: TGCGCCAGCAGCCATGGATGGGGCAACTACGAGCAGTACTTC
size: .; J: TRBJ1-2; V: TRBV4-3; length: 13; D: .; CDR3: CASSQDWGAGYTF; DNA: TGCGCCAGCAGCCAAGATTGGGGAGCTGGCTACACCTTC
size: .; J: TRBJ2-2; V: TRBV5-1; length: 17; D: .; CDR3: CASSLVGGASNTGELFF; DNA: TGCGCCAGCAGCTTGGTTGGCGGGGCAAGTAACACCGGGGAGCTGTTTTTT
size: .; J: TRBJ2-7; V: TRBV27; length: 14; D: .; CDR3: CASSFLPLQGVAHF; DNA: TGTGCCAGCAGTTTCCTCCCATTACAGGGAGTCGCGCACTTC
size: few; J: TRBJ1-2; V: TRBV9; length: 14; D: TRBD1; CDR3: CASSVGQGDYGYTF; DNA: TGTGCCAGCAGCGTAGGGCAGGGGGACTATGGCTACACCTTC
size: .; J: TRBJ1-4; V: TRBV9; length: 14; D: TRBD1; CDR3: CASSVAGQGEKLFF; DNA: TGTGCCAGCAGCGTAGCGGGACAGGGTGAAAAACTGTTTTTT
size: .; J: TRBJ2-7; V: TRBV28; length: 13; D: TRBD2; CDR3: CASREGLWIEQYF; DNA: TGTGCCAGCAGAGAGGGACTATGGATCGAGCAGTACTTC
size: .; J: TRBJ2-1; V: TRBV5-5; length: 17; D: TRBD2; CDR3: CASTLTSVLSSYNEQFF; DNA: TGTGCCAGCACTCTAACTAGCGTTTTAAGCTCCTACAATGAGCAGTTCTTC
size: .; J: TRBJ1-3; V: TRBV28; length: 16; D: .; CDR3: CASSQPRRRAGNTIYF; DNA: TGTGCCAGCAGCCAACCCCGTCGGCGGGCGGGGAACACCATATATTTT
size: .; J: TRBJ1-2; V: TRBV29-1; length: 11; D: .; CDR3: CSVEGSDGYTF; DNA: TGCAGCGTTGAAGGCAGCGATGGCTACACCTTC
size: few; J: TRBJ1-3; V: TRBV6-5; length: 14; D: .; CDR3: CASSISRSGNTIYF; DNA: TGTGCCAGCAGTATCTCCCGCTCTGGAAACACCATATATTTT
size: .; J: TRBJ1-2; V: TRBV19; length: 18; D: TRBD1; CDR3: CASSPDGGDRESHYGYTF; DNA: TGTGCCAGTAGTCCAGACGGAGGGGACAGGGAGTCACACTATGGCTACACCTTC
size: few; J: TRBJ1-2; V: TRBV11-2; length: 14; D: .; CDR3: CASTYGGWDYGYTF; DNA: TGTGCCAGCACCTACGGGGGATGGGACTATGGCTACACCTTC
size: .; J: TRBJ2-3; V: TRBV6-6; length: 16; D: .; CDR3: CASSASFREGTDTQYF; DNA: TGTGCCAGCAGTGCTTCGTTTCGGGAAGGCACAGATACGCAGTATTTT
size: once; J: TRBJ1-1; V: TRBV6-1; length: 14; D: TRBD1; CDR3: CASSLGDRGTEAFF; DNA: TGTGCCAGCAGCCTAGGGGACAGGGGGACTGAAGCTTTCTTT
size: few; J: TRBJ1-2; V: TRBV5-6; length: 13; D: TRBD1; CDR3: CASSRDRMGGYTF; DNA: TGTGCCAGCAGCCGGGACAGGATGGGCGGCTACACCTTC
size: .; J: TRBJ2-7; V: TRBV7-3; length: 18; D: TRBD1; CDR3: CASSYGAPTGTGSYEQYF; DNA: TGTGCCAGCAGTTACGGGGCCCCGACCGGGACAGGCTCCTACGAGCAGTACTTC
size: .; J: TRBJ1-2; V: TRBV6-5; length: 15; D: .; CDR3: CASSYSGRYNYGYTF; DNA: TGTGCCAGCAGTTACTCGGGCAGATATAACTATGGCTACACCTTC
size: .; J: TRBJ1-1; V: TRBV6-5; length: 15; D: .; CDR3: CASSYAGRLNTEAFF; DNA: TGTGCCAGCAGTTACGCGGGACGGTTGAACACTGAAGCTTTCTTT